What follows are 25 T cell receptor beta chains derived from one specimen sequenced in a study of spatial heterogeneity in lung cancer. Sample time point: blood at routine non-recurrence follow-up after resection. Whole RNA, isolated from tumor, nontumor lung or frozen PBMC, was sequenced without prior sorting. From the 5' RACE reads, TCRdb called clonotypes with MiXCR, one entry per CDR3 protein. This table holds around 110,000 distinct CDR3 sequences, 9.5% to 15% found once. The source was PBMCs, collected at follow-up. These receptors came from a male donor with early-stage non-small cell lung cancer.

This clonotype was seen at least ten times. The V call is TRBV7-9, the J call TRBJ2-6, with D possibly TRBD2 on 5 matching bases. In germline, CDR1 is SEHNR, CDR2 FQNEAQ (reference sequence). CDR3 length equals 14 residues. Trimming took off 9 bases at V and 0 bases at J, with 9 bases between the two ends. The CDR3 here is CASSVVSGANVLTF. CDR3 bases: TGTGCCAGTAGCGTGGTCTCTGGGGCCAACGTCCTGACTTTC.

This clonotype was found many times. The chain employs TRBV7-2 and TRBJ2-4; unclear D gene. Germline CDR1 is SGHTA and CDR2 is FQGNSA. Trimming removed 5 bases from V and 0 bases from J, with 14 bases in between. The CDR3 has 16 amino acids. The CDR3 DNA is TGTGCCAGCAGCCCAGGATACACCTTAGCCAAAAACATTCAGTACTTC. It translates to CASSPGYTLAKNIQYF.

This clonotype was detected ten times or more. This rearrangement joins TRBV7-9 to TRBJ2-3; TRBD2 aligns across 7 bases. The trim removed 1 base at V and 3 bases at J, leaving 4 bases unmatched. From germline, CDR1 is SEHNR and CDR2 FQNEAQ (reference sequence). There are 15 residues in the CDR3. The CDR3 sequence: CASSLVAGSTDTQYF. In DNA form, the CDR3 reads TGTGCCAGCAGCTTAGTAGCGGGCTCAACAGATACGCAGTATTTT.

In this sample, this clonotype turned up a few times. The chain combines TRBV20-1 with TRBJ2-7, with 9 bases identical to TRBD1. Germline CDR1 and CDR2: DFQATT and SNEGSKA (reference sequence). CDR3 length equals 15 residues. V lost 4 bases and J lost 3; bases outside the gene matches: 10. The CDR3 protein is CSAMPLGTGSYEQYF. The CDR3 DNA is TGCAGTGCTATGCCGCTTGGGACAGGGAGCTACGAGCAGTACTTC.

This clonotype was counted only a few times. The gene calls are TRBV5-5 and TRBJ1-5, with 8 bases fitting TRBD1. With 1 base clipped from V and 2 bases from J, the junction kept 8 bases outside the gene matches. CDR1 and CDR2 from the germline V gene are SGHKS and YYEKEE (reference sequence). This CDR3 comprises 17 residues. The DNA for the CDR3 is TGTGCCAGCAGCTTGCTCTCAGGGGGCGCGGGCAATCAGCCCCAGCATTTT. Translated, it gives CASSLLSGGAGNQPQHF.

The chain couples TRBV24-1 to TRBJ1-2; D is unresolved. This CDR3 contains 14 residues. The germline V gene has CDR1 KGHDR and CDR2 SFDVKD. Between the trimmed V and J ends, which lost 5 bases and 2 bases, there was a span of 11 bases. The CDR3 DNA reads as TGTGCCACCAGTGGGGAGGACTACAACTATGGCTACACCTTC. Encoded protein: CATSGEDYNYGYTF.

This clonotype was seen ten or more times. As DNA, the CDR3 is TGTGCCAGCAGCGTAGGGGTTGCTGGGGCCAACGTCCTGACTTTC. It encodes CASSVGVAGANVLTF. The V call is TRBV7-3, the J call TRBJ2-6; TRBD1 is a possible D gene (5 bases). CDR3 length: 15 residues. V was clipped by 5 bases and J by 2 bases, with 10 bases between them. Germline-derived CDR1 and CDR2 are SGHTA and FQGTGA. Combining the CDR3 with reference TRBV7-3 and TRBJ2-6 gives the whole variable domain GAGVSQTPSNKVTEKGKYVELRCDPISGHTALYWYRQSLGQGPEFLIYFQGTGAADDSGLPNDRFFAVRPEGSVSTLKIQRTERGDSAVYLCASSVGVAGANVLTFGAGSRLTVL.

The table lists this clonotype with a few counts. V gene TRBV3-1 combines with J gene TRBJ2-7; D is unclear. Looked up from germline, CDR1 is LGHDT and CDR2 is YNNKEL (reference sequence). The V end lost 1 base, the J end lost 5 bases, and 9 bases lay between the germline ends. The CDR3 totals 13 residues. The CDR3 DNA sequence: TGTGCCAGCAGCCAAGTTTACATGGACGAGCAGTACTTC. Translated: CASSQVYMDEQYF.

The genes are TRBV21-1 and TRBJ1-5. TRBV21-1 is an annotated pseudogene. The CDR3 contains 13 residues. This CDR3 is CASSRDVEEPQHF. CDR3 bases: TGTGCCAGCAGCAGAGACGTGGAAGAGCCCCAGCATTTT.

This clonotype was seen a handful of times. The CDR3 nucleotides are TGTGCCAGCAGAGGCCATGAGAACACTGAAGCTTTCTTT. This gives the protein CASRGHENTEAFF. This chain links TRBV6-2 or TRBV6-3 with TRBJ1-1; D gene ambiguous. In germline, CDR1 is MNHEY, CDR2 SVGEGT. The CDR3 spans 13 residues. Trimming took 6 bases from V and 1 from J, leaving 9 bases between them.

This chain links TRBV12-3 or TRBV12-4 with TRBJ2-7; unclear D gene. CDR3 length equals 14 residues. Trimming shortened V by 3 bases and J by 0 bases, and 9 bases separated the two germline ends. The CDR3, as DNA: TGTGCCAGCAGTTTTTCCCTGAGCTCCTACGAGCAGTACTTC. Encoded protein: CASSFSLSSYEQYF.

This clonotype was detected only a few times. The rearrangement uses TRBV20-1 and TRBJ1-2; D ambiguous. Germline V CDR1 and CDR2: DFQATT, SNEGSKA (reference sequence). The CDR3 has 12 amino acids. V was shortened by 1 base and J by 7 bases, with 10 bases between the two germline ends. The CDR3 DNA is TGCAGTGCTAGAGCGGCAGCGCCTGGCTACACCTTC. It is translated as CSARAAAPGYTF.

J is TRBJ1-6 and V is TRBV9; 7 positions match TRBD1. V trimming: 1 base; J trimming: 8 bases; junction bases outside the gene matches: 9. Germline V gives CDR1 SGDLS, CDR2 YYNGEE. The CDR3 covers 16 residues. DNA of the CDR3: TGTGCCAGCAGCGTAAGTCCCTCGCAGGGGGATTCACCCCTCCACTTT. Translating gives CASSVSPSQGDSPLHF.

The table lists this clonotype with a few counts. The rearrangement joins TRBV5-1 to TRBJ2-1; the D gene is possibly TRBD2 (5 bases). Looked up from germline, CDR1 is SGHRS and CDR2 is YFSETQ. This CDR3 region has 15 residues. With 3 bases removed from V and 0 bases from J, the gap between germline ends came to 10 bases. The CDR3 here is CASSSGSSSYNEQFF. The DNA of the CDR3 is TGCGCCAGCAGCTCGGGGTCAAGCTCCTACAATGAGCAGTTCTTC.

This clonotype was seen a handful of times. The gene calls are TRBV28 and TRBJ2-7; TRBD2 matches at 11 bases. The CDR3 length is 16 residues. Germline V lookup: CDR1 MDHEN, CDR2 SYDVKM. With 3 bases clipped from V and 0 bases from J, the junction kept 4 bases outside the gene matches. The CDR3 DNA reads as TGTGCCAGCAGTTTTCCCGGGACTAGCGGCTCCTACGAGCAGTACTTC. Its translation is CASSFPGTSGSYEQYF.

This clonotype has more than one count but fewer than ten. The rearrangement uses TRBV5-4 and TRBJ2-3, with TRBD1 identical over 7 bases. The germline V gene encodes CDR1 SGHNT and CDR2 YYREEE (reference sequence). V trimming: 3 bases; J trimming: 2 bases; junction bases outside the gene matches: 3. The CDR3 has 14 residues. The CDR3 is CASSSGGFTDTQYF. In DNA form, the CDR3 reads TGTGCCAGCAGCTCAGGGGGATTCACAGATACGCAGTATTTT.

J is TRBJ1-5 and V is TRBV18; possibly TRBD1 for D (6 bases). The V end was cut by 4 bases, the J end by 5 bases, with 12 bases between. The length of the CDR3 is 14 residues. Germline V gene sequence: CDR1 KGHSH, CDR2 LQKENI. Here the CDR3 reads CASSQAGVDQPQHF. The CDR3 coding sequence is TGTGCCAGCTCACAGGCAGGGGTTGATCAGCCCCAGCATTTT.

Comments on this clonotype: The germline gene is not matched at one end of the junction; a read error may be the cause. The CDR3 reads CASSVTGVSSYDQYF. In DNA, the CDR3 is TGTGCCAGCAGTGTCACAGGGGTGAGCTCCTACGACCAGTACTTC. V and J are TRBV28 and TRBJ2-7; 7 positions match TRBD1. CDR1 and CDR2 (germline): MDHEN, SYDVKM. The CDR3 covers 15 residues.

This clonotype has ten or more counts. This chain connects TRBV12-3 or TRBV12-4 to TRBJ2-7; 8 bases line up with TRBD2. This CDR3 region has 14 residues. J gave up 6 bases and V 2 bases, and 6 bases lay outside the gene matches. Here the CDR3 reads CASSLSSGASEQYF. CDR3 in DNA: TGTGCCAGCAGTTTAAGTAGCGGGGCAAGCGAGCAGTACTTC.

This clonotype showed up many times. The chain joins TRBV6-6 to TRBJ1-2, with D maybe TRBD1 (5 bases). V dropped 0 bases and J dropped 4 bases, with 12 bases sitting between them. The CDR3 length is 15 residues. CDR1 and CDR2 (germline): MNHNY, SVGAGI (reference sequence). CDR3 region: CASSYSPDNPYGYTF. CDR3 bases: TGTGCCAGCAGTTACTCCCCGGACAACCCCTATGGCTACACCTTC.

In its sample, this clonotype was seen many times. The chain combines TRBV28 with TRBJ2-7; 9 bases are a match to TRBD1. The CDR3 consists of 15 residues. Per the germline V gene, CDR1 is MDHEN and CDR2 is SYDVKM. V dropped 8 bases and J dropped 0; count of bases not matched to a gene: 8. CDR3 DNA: TGTGCCAGCCGGAACAGGGGGCCGAGCTCCTACGAGCAGTACTTC. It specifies CASRNRGPSSYEQYF.

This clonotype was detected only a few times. The CDR3 nucleotides read TGTGCCAGCAGTTTATCCCGGACAGTCCAACGGGGGAGCTACACCTTC. Translating it yields CASSLSRTVQRGSYTF. This chain uses TRBV28 with TRBJ1-2, with D possibly matching TRBD1 (6 bases). The length of the CDR3 is 16 residues. V was trimmed by 1 base and J by 9 bases, leaving 21 bases between them. Per germline, CDR1 MDHEN and CDR2 SYDVKM.

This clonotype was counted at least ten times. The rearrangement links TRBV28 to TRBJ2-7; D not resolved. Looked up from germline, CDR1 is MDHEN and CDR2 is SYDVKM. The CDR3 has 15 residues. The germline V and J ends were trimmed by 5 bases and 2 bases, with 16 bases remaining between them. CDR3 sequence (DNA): TGTGCCAGCAGTAAATCAGGAAAAACCCCCTACGAGCAGTACTTC. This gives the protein CASSKSGKTPYEQYF.

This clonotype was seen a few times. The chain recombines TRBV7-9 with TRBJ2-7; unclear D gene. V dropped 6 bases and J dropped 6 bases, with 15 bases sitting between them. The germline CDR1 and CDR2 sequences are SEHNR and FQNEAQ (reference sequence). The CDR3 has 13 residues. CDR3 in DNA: TGTGCCAGCAGTCGCACCCAGCATTTCGAGCAGTACTTC. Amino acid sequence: CASSRTQHFEQYF.

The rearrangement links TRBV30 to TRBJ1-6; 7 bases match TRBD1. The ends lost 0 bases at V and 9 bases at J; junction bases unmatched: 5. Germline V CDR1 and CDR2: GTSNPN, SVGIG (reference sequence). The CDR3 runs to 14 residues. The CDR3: CAWSVMGQISPLHF. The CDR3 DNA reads TGTGCCTGGAGTGTTATGGGACAGATTTCACCCCTCCACTTT.